This T cell receptor beta chain was found in a study of cytomegalovirus exposure and HLA in healthy donors. Study-wide points: Across donors, most TCRs were seen rarely, yet some public ones were widespread.

Concerning this clone itself: Its antigen is unknown.

This PCR relied on a set of 60 Vbeta primers and 13 Jbeta primers. Sequencing was performed with immunoSEQ multiplex PCR; in TCRdb, only in-frame clones are kept and a portion is missing. This sample has 150,000 to 200,000 clones, with roughly four fifths found just once. With V trimmed by 3 bases and J by 1 base, 13 bases remained unmatched. Germline values: CDR1 KGHSH, CDR2 LQKENI. The CDR3 has 18 residues. V gene TRBV18 combines with J gene TRBJ1-2, with 8 bases matching TRBD1. This TCR came from a woman in her 30s in good health and CMV-seronegative. The material sequenced was PBMCs. CDR3 nucleotide sequence: TGTGCCAGCTCACCGCCTAGACAGGGGATTCCCGATAACTATGGCTACACCTTC. Its translation is CASSPPRQGIPDNYGYTF.